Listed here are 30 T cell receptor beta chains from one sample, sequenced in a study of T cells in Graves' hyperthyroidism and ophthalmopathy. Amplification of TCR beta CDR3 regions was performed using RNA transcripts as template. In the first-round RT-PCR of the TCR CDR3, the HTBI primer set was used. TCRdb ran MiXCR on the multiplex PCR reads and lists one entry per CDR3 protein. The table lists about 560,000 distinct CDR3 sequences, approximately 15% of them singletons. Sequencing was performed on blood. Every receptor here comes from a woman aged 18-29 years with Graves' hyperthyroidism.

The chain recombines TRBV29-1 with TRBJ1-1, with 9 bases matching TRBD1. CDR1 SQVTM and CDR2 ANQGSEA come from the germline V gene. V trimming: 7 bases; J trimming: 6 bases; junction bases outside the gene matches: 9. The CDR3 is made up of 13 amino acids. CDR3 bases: TGCAGCGCGTCTGAGACAGGGGGGCCTGAAGCTTTCTTT. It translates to CSASETGGPEAFF.

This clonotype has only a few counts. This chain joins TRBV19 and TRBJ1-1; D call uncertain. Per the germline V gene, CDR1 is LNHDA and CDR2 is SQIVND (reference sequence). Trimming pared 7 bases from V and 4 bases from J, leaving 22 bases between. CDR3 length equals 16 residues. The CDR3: CASTPRRVGRSTEAFF. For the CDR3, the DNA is TGTGCCAGTACCCCAAGGAGGGTAGGACGAAGCACTGAAGCTTTCTTT.

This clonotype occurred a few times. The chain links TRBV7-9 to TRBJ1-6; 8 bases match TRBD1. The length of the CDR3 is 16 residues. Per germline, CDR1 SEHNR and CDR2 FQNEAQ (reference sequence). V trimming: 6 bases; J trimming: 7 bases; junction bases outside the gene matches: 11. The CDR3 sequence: CASRVQGGRGNSPLHF. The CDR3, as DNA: TGTGCCAGCAGAGTACAGGGGGGCAGGGGGAATTCACCCCTCCACTTT.

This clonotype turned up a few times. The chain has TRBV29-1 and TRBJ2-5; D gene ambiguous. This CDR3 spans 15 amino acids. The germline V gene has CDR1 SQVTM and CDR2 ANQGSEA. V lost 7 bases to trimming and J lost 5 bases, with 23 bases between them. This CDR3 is CSARTGAVTTETQYF. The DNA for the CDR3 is TGCAGCGCCCGTACTGGCGCAGTAACAACGGAGACCCAGTACTTC.

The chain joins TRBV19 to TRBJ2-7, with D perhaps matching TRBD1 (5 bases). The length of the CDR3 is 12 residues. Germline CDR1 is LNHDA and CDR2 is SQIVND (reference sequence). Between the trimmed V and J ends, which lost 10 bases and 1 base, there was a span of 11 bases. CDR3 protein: CATLDSSYEQYF. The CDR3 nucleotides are TGTGCCACCCTAGACAGTTCCTACGAGCAGTACTTC.

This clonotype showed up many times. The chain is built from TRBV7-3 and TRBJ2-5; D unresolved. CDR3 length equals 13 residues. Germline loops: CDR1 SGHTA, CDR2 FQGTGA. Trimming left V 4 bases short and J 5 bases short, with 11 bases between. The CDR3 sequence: CASSYNPRETQYF. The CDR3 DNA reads TGTGCCAGCAGCTATAACCCGAGGGAGACCCAGTACTTC.

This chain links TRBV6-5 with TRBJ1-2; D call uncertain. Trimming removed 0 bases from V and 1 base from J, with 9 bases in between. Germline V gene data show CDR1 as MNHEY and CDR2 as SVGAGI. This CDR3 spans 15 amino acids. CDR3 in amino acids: CASSYSIVRNYGYTF. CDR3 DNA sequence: TGTGCCAGCAGTTACTCGATTGTCCGTAACTATGGCTACACCTTC.

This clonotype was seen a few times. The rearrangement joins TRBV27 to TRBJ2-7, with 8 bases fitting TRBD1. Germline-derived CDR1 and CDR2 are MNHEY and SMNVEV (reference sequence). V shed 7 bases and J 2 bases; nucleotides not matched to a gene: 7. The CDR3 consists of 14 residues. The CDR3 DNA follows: TGTGCCAGCACGGATACAGGGGGAACCTACGAGCAGTACTTC. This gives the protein CASTDTGGTYEQYF.

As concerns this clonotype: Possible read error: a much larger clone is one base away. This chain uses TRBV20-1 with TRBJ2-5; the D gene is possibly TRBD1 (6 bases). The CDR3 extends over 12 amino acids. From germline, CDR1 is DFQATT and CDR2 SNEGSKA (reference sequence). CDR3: CSAGQIQETQHF. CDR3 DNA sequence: TGCAGTGCTGGACAGATTCAAGAGACCCAGCACTTC.

This CDR3 is CASSLSLQEQFF. Here the CDR3 DNA reads TGCGCCAGCAGCTTGAGTCTACAGGAGCAGTTCTTC. The chain employs TRBV5-1 and TRBJ2-1; the D is unclear. The CDR3 is made up of 12 amino acids. Germline lookup yields CDR1 SGHRS and CDR2 YFSETQ. V was cut by 1 base and J by 10 bases, with 9 bases left in between.

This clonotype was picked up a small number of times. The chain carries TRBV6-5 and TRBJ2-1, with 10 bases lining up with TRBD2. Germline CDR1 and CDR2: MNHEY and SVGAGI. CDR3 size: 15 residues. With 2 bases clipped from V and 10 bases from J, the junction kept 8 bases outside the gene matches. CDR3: CASSYQSSGGGEQFF. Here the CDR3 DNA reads TGTGCCAGCAGTTACCAGTCTAGCGGGGGCGGCGAGCAGTTCTTC.

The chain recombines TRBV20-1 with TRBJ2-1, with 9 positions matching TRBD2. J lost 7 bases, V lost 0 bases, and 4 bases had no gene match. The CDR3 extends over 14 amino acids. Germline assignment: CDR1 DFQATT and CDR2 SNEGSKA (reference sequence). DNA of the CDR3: TGCAGTGCTAGAGATTACGCGGGAGGGAATGAGCAGTTCTTC. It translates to CSARDYAGGNEQFF.

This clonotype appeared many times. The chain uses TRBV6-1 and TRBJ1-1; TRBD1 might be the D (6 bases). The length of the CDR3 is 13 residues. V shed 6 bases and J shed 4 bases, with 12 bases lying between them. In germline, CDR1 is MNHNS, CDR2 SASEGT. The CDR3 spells CASRGGQFTEAFF. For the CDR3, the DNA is TGTGCCAGCAGAGGAGGACAGTTCACTGAAGCTTTCTTT.

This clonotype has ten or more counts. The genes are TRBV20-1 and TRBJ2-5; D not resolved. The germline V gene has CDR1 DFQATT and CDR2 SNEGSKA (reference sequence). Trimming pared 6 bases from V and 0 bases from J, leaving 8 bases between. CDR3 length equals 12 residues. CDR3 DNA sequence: TGCAGTGCCGGGCCTTACCAAGAGACCCAGTACTTC. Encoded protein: CSAGPYQETQYF.

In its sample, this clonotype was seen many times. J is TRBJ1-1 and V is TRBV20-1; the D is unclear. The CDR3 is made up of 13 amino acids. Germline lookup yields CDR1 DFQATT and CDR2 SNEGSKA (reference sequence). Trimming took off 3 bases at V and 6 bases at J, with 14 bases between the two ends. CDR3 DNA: TGCAGTGCTAGTGCCCCCCTGAAGGCTGAAGCTTTCTTT. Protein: CSASAPLKAEAFF.

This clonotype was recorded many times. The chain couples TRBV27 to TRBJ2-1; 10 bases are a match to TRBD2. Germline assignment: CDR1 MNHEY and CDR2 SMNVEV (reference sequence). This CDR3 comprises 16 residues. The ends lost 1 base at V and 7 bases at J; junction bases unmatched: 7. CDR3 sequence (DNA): TGTGCCAGCAGTTTATTGGCGTCTAGCGGGGGTAATGAGCAGTTCTTC. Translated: CASSLLASSGGNEQFF.

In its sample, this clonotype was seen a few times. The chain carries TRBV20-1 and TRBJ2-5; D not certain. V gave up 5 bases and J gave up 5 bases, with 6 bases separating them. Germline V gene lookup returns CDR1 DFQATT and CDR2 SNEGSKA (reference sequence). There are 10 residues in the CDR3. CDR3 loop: CSAYKETQYF. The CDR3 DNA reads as TGCAGTGCTTACAAGGAGACCCAGTACTTC.

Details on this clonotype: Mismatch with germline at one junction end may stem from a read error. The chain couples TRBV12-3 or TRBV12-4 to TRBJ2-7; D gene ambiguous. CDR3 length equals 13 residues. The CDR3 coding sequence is TGTGCCCGCAGTGCCCAGGTCTGGGACGAGCAGTACTTC. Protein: CARSAQVWDEQYF.

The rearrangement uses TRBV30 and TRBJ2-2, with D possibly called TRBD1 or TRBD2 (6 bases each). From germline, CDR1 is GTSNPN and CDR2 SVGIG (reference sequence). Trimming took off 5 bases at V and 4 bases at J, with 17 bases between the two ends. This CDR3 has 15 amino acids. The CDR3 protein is CAWWGAVVITGELFF. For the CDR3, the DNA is TGTGCCTGGTGGGGGGCGGTCGTGATCACCGGGGAGCTGTTTTTT.

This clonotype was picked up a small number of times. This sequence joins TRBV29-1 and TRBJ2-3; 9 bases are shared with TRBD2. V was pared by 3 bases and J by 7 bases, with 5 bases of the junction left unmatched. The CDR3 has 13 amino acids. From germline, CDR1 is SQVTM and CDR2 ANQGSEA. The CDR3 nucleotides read TGCAGCGTTGAGGGGACTAGCAAATATACGCAGTATTTT. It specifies CSVEGTSKYTQYF.

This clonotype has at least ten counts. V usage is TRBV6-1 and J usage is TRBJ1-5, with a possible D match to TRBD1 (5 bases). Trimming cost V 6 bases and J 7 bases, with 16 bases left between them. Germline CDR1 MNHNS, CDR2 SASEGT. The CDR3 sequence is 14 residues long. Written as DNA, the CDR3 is TGTGCCAGCAGGCCCGGGGGGGGAGTGCAGCCCCAGCATTTT. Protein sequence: CASRPGGGVQPQHF.

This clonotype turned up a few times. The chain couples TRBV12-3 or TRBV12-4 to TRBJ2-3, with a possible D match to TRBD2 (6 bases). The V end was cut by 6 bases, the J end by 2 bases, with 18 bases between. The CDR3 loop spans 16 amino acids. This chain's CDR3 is CASRMRMAGPTDTQYF. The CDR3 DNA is TGTGCCAGCAGGATGAGGATGGCGGGACCCACAGATACGCAGTATTTT.

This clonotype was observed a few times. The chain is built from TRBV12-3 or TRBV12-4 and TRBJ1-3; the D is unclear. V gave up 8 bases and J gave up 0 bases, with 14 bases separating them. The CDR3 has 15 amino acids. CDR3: CASHPSVFSGNTIYF. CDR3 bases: TGTGCCAGCCACCCCTCAGTATTCTCTGGAAACACCATATATTTT.

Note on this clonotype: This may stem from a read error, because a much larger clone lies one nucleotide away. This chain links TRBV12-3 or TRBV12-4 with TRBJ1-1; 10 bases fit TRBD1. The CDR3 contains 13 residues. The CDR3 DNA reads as TGTGCCAGCAGTGGACAGGGGGACACTGAAACTTTCTTT. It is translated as CASSGQGDTETFF.

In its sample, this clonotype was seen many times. CDR3 protein: CASSPKPTDTQYF. The CDR3 DNA sequence: TGTGCCAGCAGCCCGAAGCCCACAGATACGCAGTATTTT. V gene TRBV3-1 combines with J gene TRBJ2-3; D gene unclear. The V end lost 4 bases, the J end lost 2 bases, and 7 bases lay between the germline ends. The CDR3 loop spans 13 amino acids. CDR1 and CDR2 from the germline V gene are LGHDT and YNNKEL (reference sequence).

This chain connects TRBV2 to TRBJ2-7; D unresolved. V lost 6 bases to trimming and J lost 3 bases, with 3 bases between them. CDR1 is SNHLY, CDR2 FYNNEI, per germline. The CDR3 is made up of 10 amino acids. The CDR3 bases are TGTGCCAGCAGGTACTACGAGCAGTACTTC. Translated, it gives CASRYYEQYF. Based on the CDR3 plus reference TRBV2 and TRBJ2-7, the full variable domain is EPEVTQTPSHQVTQMGQEVILRCVPISNHLYFYWYRQILGQKVEFLVSFYNNEISEKSEIFDDQFSVERPDGSNFTLKIRSTKLEDSAMYFCASRYYEQYFGPGTRLTVT.

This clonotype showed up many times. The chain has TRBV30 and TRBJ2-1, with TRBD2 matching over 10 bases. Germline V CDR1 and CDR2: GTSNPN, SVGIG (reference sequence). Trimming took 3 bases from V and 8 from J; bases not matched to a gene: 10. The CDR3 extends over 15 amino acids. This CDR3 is CAWSGGASGRHEQFF. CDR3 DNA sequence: TGTGCCTGGAGCGGCGGGGCTAGCGGGAGACATGAGCAGTTCTTC. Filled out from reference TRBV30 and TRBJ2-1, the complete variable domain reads SQTIHQWPATLVQPVGSPLSLECTVEGTSNPNLYWYRQAAGRGLQLLFYSVGIGQISSEVPQNLSASRPQDRQFILSSKKLLLSDSGFYLCAWSGGASGRHEQFFGPGTRLTVL.

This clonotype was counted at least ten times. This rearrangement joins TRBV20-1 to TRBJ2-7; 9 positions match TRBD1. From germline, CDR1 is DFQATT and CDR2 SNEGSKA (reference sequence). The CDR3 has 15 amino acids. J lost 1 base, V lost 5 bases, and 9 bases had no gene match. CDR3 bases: TGCAGTGCTCCACAGGGGGCAAGGAAATCCTACGAGCAGTACTTC. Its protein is CSAPQGARKSYEQYF.

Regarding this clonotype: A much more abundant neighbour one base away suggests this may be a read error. The CDR3 region is CATRFLAGPLYNEQLF. CDR3 nucleotide sequence: TGTGCCACCCGGTTTCTAGCGGGGCCGCTGTACAATGAGCAGCTCTTC. The V gene is TRBV6-1, the J gene TRBJ2-1, with 9 bases fitting TRBD2. Germline CDR1 and CDR2: MNHNS and SASEGT. This CDR3 comprises 16 residues.

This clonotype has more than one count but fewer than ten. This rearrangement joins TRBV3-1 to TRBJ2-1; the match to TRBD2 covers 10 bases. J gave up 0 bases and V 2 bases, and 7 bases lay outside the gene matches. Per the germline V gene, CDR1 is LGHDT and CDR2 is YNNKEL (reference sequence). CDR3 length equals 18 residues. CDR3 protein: CASSQPYSSGSSYNEQFF. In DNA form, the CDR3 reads TGTGCCAGCAGCCAACCCTATTCTAGCGGGAGCTCCTACAATGAGCAGTTCTTC.